This T cell receptor (beta chain) was recovered during a study of T cell responses to AZD1222 COVID-19 vaccine. The CDR3 loop spans 14 amino acids. Here immunoSEQ multiplex PCR was the method, and the copy in TCRdb shows in-frame clones only, minus some. Of tens of thousands of clones in the sample, 80% to 95% were seen once. This receptor was obtained from an adult who received the MenACWY meningococcal vaccine as a control. The chain combines TRBV21-1 with TRBJ2-3; TRBD1 is the table's D call, not checked against the DNA. TRBV21-1 is labeled a pseudogene. The source was peripheral blood, collected 28 days after the second dose of the MenACWY control vaccine. CDR3 protein: CASSKGQSTDTQYF. CDR3 sequence (DNA): TGTGCCAGCAGCAAGGGACAGTCCACAGATACGCAGTATTTT.